This TCR beta chain appears in the sequencing data of a study of technical replicates of blood from several donors. Using immunoSEQ multiplex PCR, the repertoire was profiled, and TCRdb retains in-frame clones only, with some absent. The sample includes about 15,000 clones, 65% to 85% of them seen just once. This clone was detected a few times. The sequenced material came from PBMCs. The TCR originated in a human donor in good health. Some clones in this sample may be carry-over from other donors' samples.

The CDR3 DNA is TGTGCCAGCAGCGCGGGACAGACTAACACTGAAGCTTTCTTT. The encoded protein is CASSAGQTNTEAFF. The J gene is TRBJ1-1, the V gene TRBV7-9; TRBD1 aligns across 7 bases. The CDR3 is 14 residues long. Per the germline V gene, CDR1 is SEHNR and CDR2 is FQNEAQ (reference sequence). Germline trimming cut 5 bases from V and 2 bases from J; bases unmatched to any gene: 5. Together with reference TRBV7-9 and TRBJ1-1, the CDR3 gives the full variable domain: DTGVSQNPRHKITKRGQNVTFRCDPISEHNRLYWYRQTLGQGPEFLTYFQNEAQLEKSRLLSDRFSAERPKGSFSTLEIQRTEQGDSAMYLCASSAGQTNTEAFFGQGTRLTVV.